A selection of T cell receptor beta chains follows, all from one sample in a study of naive and memory T cell subsets. TCRdb processed the UMI-ligation and nested PCR reads anew with MiXCR; each CDR3 protein has one entry. In the table there are about 140,000 distinct CDR3 sequences, about 20% of which are singletons. The material sequenced was naive CD8+ T cells from blood. The receptor set was obtained from a human donor in good health. Both conserved end residues are part of each CDR3. Fields, in order: V gene, J gene, CDR3 length, clone size, D gene, CDR3 DNA, CDR3 protein. A D gene is named only where the DNA matches it firmly. Expanded clones are given a class, and other clones once, few, many or no size at all.

>TRBV29-1|TRBJ2-1|14|-|TRBD1
TGCAGCGTTGGGACAGGGAGTACCAAGAATGAGCAGTTCTTC
CSVGTGSTKNEQFF
>TRBV11-2|TRBJ2-7|15|-|TRBD1
TGTGCCAGCAGCTTTTTTTGGACAGGGGCCAACGAGCAGTACTTC
CASSFFWTGANEQYF
>TRBV29-1|TRBJ2-7|12|few|-
TGCAGCGTTGAGCAGGGGCCCTACGAGCAGTACTTC
CSVEQGPYEQYF
>TRBV27|TRBJ2-1|14|-|-
TGTGCCAGCAGTTTACAGGACGGGGACAATGAGCAGTTCTTC
CASSLQDGDNEQFF
>TRBV7-7|TRBJ2-3|16|-|TRBD2
TGTGCTAGCAGCTTAGTACCGGGAGGGGGCACAGATACGCAGTATTTT
CASSLVPGGGTDTQYF
>TRBV5-1|TRBJ2-1|12|-|-
TGCGCCAGCAGCTTGGAGGGGGAAATGCAATTCTTC
CASSLEGEMQFF
>TRBV3-1|TRBJ2-1|16|few|TRBD2
TGTGCCAGCAGCCAAGATTTAGCGGGAGTCTACAATGAGCAGTTCTTC
CASSQDLAGVYNEQFF
>TRBV7-6|TRBJ2-7|14|-|TRBD1
TGTGCCAGCAGCTTCGGGACAGGACAGTACGAGCAGTACTTC
CASSFGTGQYEQYF
>TRBV28|TRBJ1-2|12|few|-
TGTGCCCTGTCCCGAGGGAGCGATGGCTACACCTTC
CALSRGSDGYTF
>TRBV4-1|TRBJ2-5|14|-|TRBD2
TGCGCCAGCAGCCAAATAGCGGGAGGGGAGACCCAGTACTTC
CASSQIAGGETQYF
>TRBV28|TRBJ2-3|15|-|TRBD2
TGTGCCAGCAGCACACTAGCGGGAGCCCCAGATACGCAGTATTTT
CASSTLAGAPDTQYF
>TRBV28|TRBJ1-6|13|few|-
TGTGCCAGCACAACCGGGGGCAACTCACCCCTCCACTTT
CASTTGGNSPLHF
>TRBV28|TRBJ1-1|13|-|-
TGTGCCAGCAGTATTTTGAAAAACACTGAAGCTTTCTTT
CASSILKNTEAFF
>TRBV28|TRBJ2-7|15|few|TRBD2
TGTGCCAGCAGCCCGGGACTAGCGGAGAGCTACGAGCAGTACTTC
CASSPGLAESYEQYF
>TRBV21-1|TRBJ2-7|18|once|-
TGTGCCAGCAGAAGAGGGGTACTGCGGGAGGCCCGCGCCTACGAGCAGTACTTC
CASRRGVLREARAYEQYF
>TRBV20-1|TRBJ2-7|11|many|-
TGCAGTGGACTAGAGGGCTACGAGCAGTACTTC
CSGLEGYEQYF
>TRBV28|TRBJ2-1|14|few|-
TGTGCCAGCAGTCGGCCACAGGCCCCCCATGAGCAGTTCTTC
CASSRPQAPHEQFF
>TRBV6-5|TRBJ2-5|14|-|-
TGTGCCAGCAGTTACGAGGGCCTCCAAGAGACCCAGTACTTC
CASSYEGLQETQYF
>TRBV6-5|TRBJ2-2|18|few|TRBD1
TGTGCCAGCAGCTCGACAGGGACCGCAGGGGAGAACACCGGGGAGCTGTTTTTT
CASSSTGTAGENTGELFF
>TRBV7-9|TRBJ1-6|14|-|-
TGTGCCAGCAGTACCGGGACGAACCTCTCACCCCTCCACTTT
CASSTGTNLSPLHF
>TRBV7-9|TRBJ2-7|13|few|-
TGTGCCAGCAGCTTAGCGGGGCTGGGCGAGCAGTACTTC
CASSLAGLGEQYF
>TRBV2|TRBJ2-7|14|few|-
TGTGCCAGCAGTGATCGACGGGGCATCTACGAGCAGTACTTC
CASSDRRGIYEQYF
>TRBV27|TRBJ2-3|17|-|TRBD2
TGTGCCAGCAGTTTAACGTTGTCGGGAGGCTGGGCGGATACGCAGTATTTT
CASSLTLSGGWADTQYF
>TRBV20-1|TRBJ2-1|15|-|TRBD2
TGCAGTGTTACGACTAGCGGAAACCCCTACAATGAGCAGTTCTTC
CSVTTSGNPYNEQFF
>TRBV3-1|TRBJ1-1|13|-|-
TGTGCCAGCAGCCAAGACATGGGGGCTGAAGCTTTCTTT
CASSQDMGAEAFF
>TRBV4-3|TRBJ2-3|13|few|-
TGCGCCAGCAGCCAAGATACCACAGATACGCAGTATTTT
CASSQDTTDTQYF
>TRBV19|TRBJ2-2|16|few|-
TGTGCCAGTAGTCCCCTCGGCAGGGCGAACACCGGGGAGCTGTTTTTT
CASSPLGRANTGELFF
>TRBV27|TRBJ2-1|12|-|-
TGTGCCAGCACGACCACCAACAATGAGCAGTTCTTC
CASTTTNNEQFF
>TRBV6-5|TRBJ2-7|13|-|-
TGTGCCAGCAGTGATCAGGGCAAGTACGAGCAGTACTTC
CASSDQGKYEQYF
>TRBV12-3/TRBV12-4|TRBJ2-1|15|-|TRBD2
TGTGCCAGCAGTTTTTGGCGGGAGGATAACAATGAGCAGTTCTTC
CASSFWREDNNEQFF
>TRBV7-9|TRBJ2-2|14|few|-
TGTGCCAGCAGCTTAAGCACCATGACCGGGGAGCTGTTTTTT
CASSLSTMTGELFF
>TRBV20-1|TRBJ2-1|16|-|-
TGCAGTGCTAGAGATCTCGGACAGCTCACCTACAATGAGCAGTTCTTC
CSARDLGQLTYNEQFF
>TRBV20-1|TRBJ2-7|13|few|-
TGCAGTGCTGAGGGTGAGAAACCGGGCGAGCAGTACTTC
CSAEGEKPGEQYF
>TRBV29-1|TRBJ1-1|11|few|-
TGCAGCGTTGAATTGGGGAATGAAGCTTTCTTT
CSVELGNEAFF